This entry lists 17 T cell receptor beta chains sequenced from one sample in a study of cytomegalovirus exposure and HLA in healthy donors. Primers for the PCR totalled 60 Vbeta and 13 Jbeta. The repertoire was sequenced with immunoSEQ multiplex PCR; TCRdb's copy has only in-frame clones and lacks some. The sample holds nearly 200,000 clones, roughly 80% seen once. Sequenced material: PBMCs. The source of these receptors is a woman in her 30s in good health and CMV-seropositive.

CDR3 sequence: CAWSRTGTGMNTEAFF. The CDR3, as DNA: TGTGCCTGGAGTCGGACAGGAACAGGTATGAACACTGAAGCTTTCTTT. This chain uses TRBV30 with TRBJ1-1, with 7 bases matching TRBD1. V was clipped by 2 bases and J by 0 bases; unmatched bases: 9. Germline CDR1 is GTSNPN and CDR2 is SVGIG (reference sequence). The CDR3 loop spans 16 amino acids.

The chain couples TRBV2 to TRBJ1-5; D is perhaps TRBD1 (6 bases). In germline, CDR1 is SNHLY, CDR2 FYNNEI. V shed 3 bases and J shed 5 bases, with 11 bases lying between them. The CDR3 is 14 residues long. The DNA of the CDR3 is TGTGCCAGCAGTGATTCCAGGGGAGATCAGCCCCAGCATTTT. As protein: CASSDSRGDQPQHF.

This sequence joins TRBV7-2 and TRBJ2-2; D is uncertain. V lost 2 bases to trimming and J lost 3 bases, with 10 bases between them. CDR1 SGHTA and CDR2 FQGNSA come from the germline V gene. This CDR3 is built from 15 residues. Written as DNA, the CDR3 is TGTGCCAGCAGCTTAACTGGTCCTTACACCGGGGAGCTGTTTTTT. It is translated as CASSLTGPYTGELFF.

In this sample, this clone turned up once. This sequence joins TRBV27 and TRBJ2-5, with TRBD2 matching over 10 bases. The CDR3 contains 13 residues. Looked up from germline, CDR1 is MNHEY and CDR2 is SMNVEV (reference sequence). The trim removed 8 bases at V and 9 bases at J, leaving 9 bases unmatched. CDR3 in DNA: TGTGCCAGCCGTAGCGGGGGGCGGGGGGCCCAGTACTTC. It codes for CASRSGGRGAQYF.

The J gene is TRBJ1-3, the V gene TRBV4-2; TRBD1 agrees at 8 bases. Germline CDR1 and CDR2: LGHNA and YNFKEQ. The V gene end was trimmed by 1 base and the J gene end by 7 bases; junction bases not matched to a gene: 9. The CDR3 consists of 16 residues. CDR3 region: CASSQGWRQGANTIYF. CDR3 nucleotides: TGTGCCAGCAGCCAAGGTTGGCGGCAGGGGGCCAACACCATATATTTT.

CDR3 sequence (DNA): TGTGCCAGCAGCTATCCCGGGAGGGCGGGGAATGAGCAGTTCTTC. Translating gives CASSYPGRAGNEQFF. This chain joins TRBV28 and TRBJ2-1; 8 bases are a match to TRBD2. CDR1 is MDHEN, CDR2 SYDVKM, per germline. The CDR3 sequence is 15 residues long. V gave up 6 bases and J gave up 7 bases; unmatched junction bases: 11.

The chain couples TRBV6-5 to TRBJ2-3, with no clear D. The ends were cut back, 0 bases at V and 3 bases at J, with 13 bases in the middle. The CDR3 sequence is 16 residues long. The germline V gene encodes CDR1 MNHEY and CDR2 SVGAGI. In nucleotides, the CDR3 is TGTGCCAGCAGTTACTCCTCCCCAGGTTGGACAGATACGCAGTATTTT. Its protein is CASSYSSPGWTDTQYF.

The gene calls are TRBV29-1 and TRBJ2-2; possibly TRBD1 for D (5 bases). Trimming stripped 7 bases from V and 0 bases from J, with 18 bases between. CDR3 length: 16 residues. Germline V gene data show CDR1 as SQVTM and CDR2 as ANQGSEA. CDR3 coding DNA: TGCAGCGCTCGTGAAAAGGGGCGATCGAACACCGGGGAGCTGTTTTTT. Protein sequence: CSAREKGRSNTGELFF.

This sequence joins TRBV7-2 and TRBJ2-1; weak D call: TRBD1 (5 bases). Germline V gene sequence: CDR1 SGHTA, CDR2 FQGNSA. This CDR3 is built from 14 residues. V was pared by 5 bases and J by 4 bases, with 12 bases between. As DNA, the CDR3 is TGTGCCAGCAGCACCAGGGTCGTATACAATGAGCAGTTCTTC. Protein: CASSTRVVYNEQFF.

V and J are TRBV7-8 and TRBJ1-5, with 9 bases identical to TRBD1. Germline V CDR1 and CDR2: SGHVS, FQNEAQ. This CDR3 contains 14 residues. The ends lost 1 base at V and 10 bases at J; junction bases unmatched: 5. This chain's CDR3 is CASSLGQGVIPQHF. CDR3 nucleotide sequence: TGTGCCAGCAGCTTAGGACAGGGGGTTATCCCCCAGCATTTT.

This clone was picked up one time. The J gene is TRBJ2-1, the V gene TRBV7-2, with D maybe TRBD2 (6 bases). This CDR3 region has 14 residues. Trimming removed 7 bases from V and 0 bases from J, with 10 bases in between. Germline V gene sequence: CDR1 SGHTA, CDR2 FQGNSA. The CDR3 reads CASNRGISYNEQFF. The CDR3 DNA reads TGTGCCAGCAATCGGGGGATCTCCTACAATGAGCAGTTCTTC.

The chain couples TRBV18 to TRBJ1-3; TRBD1 might be the D (5 bases). This CDR3 comprises 15 residues. CDR1 is KGHSH, CDR2 LQKENI, per germline. V gave up 5 bases and J gave up 2 bases, with 13 bases separating them. The CDR3: CASSWRRGAGNTIYF. Written as DNA, the CDR3 is TGTGCCAGCTCATGGCGTCGGGGGGCTGGAAACACCATATATTTT.

A few counts support this clone. The chain uses TRBV2 and TRBJ1-5, with D possibly being TRBD1 (5 bases). Germline assignment: CDR1 SNHLY and CDR2 FYNNEI. This CDR3 has 17 amino acids. V lost 1 base and J 6 bases, leaving 19 bases between the germline ends. CDR3 protein: CASSEDGRGPVSQPQHF. The CDR3 DNA is TGTGCCAGCAGTGAAGATGGGAGGGGACCAGTGAGTCAGCCCCAGCATTTT. Full variable domain (outside the CDR3, taken from reference TRBV2 and TRBJ1-5): EPEVTQTPSHQVTQMGQEVILRCVPISNHLYFYWYRQILGQKVEFLVSFYNNEISEKSEIFDDQFSVERPDGSNFTLKIRSTKLEDSAMYFCASSEDGRGPVSQPQHFGDGTRLSIL.

This chain connects TRBV7-9 to TRBJ1-1, with D perhaps TRBD1 (6 bases). Germline CDR1 and CDR2: SEHNR and FQNEAQ (reference sequence). The CDR3 length is 12 residues. With 3 bases removed from V and 10 bases from J, the gap between germline ends came to 12 bases. CDR3 region: CASSFDGQRAFF. As DNA, the CDR3 is TGTGCCAGCAGCTTTGACGGACAGAGAGCTTTCTTT.

V and J are TRBV28 and TRBJ2-7; 8 bases match TRBD1. The CDR3 extends over 15 amino acids. V shed 2 bases and J 0 bases; nucleotides not matched to a gene: 3. Looked up from germline, CDR1 is MDHEN and CDR2 is SYDVKM. The chain's CDR3 is CASSLRDRSSYEQYF. The CDR3 nucleotides read TGTGCCAGCAGTTTACGGGACAGGAGCTCCTACGAGCAGTACTTC. The full variable domain, rest sourced from reference TRBV28 and TRBJ2-7, is DVKVTQSSRYLVKRTGEKVFLECVQDMDHENMFWYRQDPGLGLRLIYFSYDVKMKEKGDIPEGYSVSREKKERFSLILESASTNQTSMYLCASSLRDRSSYEQYFGPGTRLTVT.

The rearrangement joins TRBV18 to TRBJ2-1; 10 positions match TRBD2. The length of the CDR3 is 17 residues. Germline CDR1 KGHSH, CDR2 LQKENI. V lost 3 bases, J lost 2 bases, and 7 bases stayed unmatched. The chain's CDR3 is CASSPDEAGGPYNEQFF. CDR3 nucleotide sequence: TGTGCCAGCTCACCCGACGAAGCGGGGGGGCCCTACAATGAGCAGTTCTTC.

This clone was seen only a few times. The chain recombines TRBV2 with TRBJ1-1; unclear D gene. The germline V gene encodes CDR1 SNHLY and CDR2 FYNNEI. V lost 4 bases, J lost 2 bases, and 8 bases lay in between. This CDR3 has 13 amino acids. This CDR3 is CASSGSENTEAFF. The CDR3 DNA follows: TGTGCCAGCAGTGGGTCAGAAAACACTGAAGCTTTCTTT.